One and the same sample provided the 11 T cell receptor beta chains below, sequenced in a study of cytomegalovirus exposure and HLA in healthy donors. Method: immunoSEQ multiplex PCR; TCRdb's copy keeps in-frame clones and lacks some. The table includes approximately 82,000 clones, 85% to 95% detected once. Sequencing was done on a sample of PBMCs. The origin of the receptors is a woman aged 18-29 years in good health and CMV-seronegative.

This chain connects TRBV5-5 to TRBJ1-4, with TRBD1 identical over 8 bases. Germline V gene data show CDR1 as SGHKS and CDR2 as YYEKEE (reference sequence). V lost 1 base and J lost 7; bases outside the gene matches: 6. The CDR3 runs 15 residues. Written as DNA, the CDR3 is TGTGCCAGCAGCTTGTATGGGACAGGTGGTGAAAAACTGTTTTTT. Residues: CASSLYGTGGEKLFF.

This chain joins TRBV4-1 and TRBJ1-4; the D is unclear. Germline values: CDR1 MGHRA, CDR2 YSYEKL. Between the trimmed V and J ends, which lost 2 bases and 5 bases, there was a span of 9 bases. This CDR3 is 14 amino acids long. CDR3 sequence reads: CASSQPYRNEKLFF. For the CDR3, the DNA is TGCGCCAGCAGCCAACCCTACAGAAATGAAAAACTGTTTTTT.

This chain joins TRBV4-3 and TRBJ2-3; weak D call: TRBD1 (7 bases). Germline CDR1 and CDR2: LGHNA and YSLEER. With 2 bases removed from V and 3 bases from J, the gap between germline ends came to 21 bases. The CDR3 is 18 residues long. CDR3 protein: CASSQTHGQGGSTDTQYF. CDR3 coding DNA: TGCGCCAGCAGCCAAACTCACGGGCAGGGGGGATCGACAGATACGCAGTATTTT.

The rearrangement uses TRBV11-2 and TRBJ2-6, with D perhaps matching TRBD1 (5 bases). The CDR3 contains 17 residues. The V gene's germline CDR1 is SGHAT and CDR2 FQNNGV. V shed 1 base and J shed 2 bases, with 12 bases lying between them. The CDR3 DNA follows: TGTGCCAGCAGCTTAGGTTGGGGCAGGGCTGGGGCCAACGTCCTGACTTTC. Protein product: CASSLGWGRAGANVLTF. The full variable domain, completed using reference TRBV11-2 and TRBJ2-6, is EAGVAQSPRYKIIEKRQSVAFWCNPISGHATLYWYQQILGQGPKLLIQFQNNGVVDDSQLPKDRFSAERLKGVDSTLKIQPAKLEDSAVYLCASSLGWGRAGANVLTFGAGSRLTVL.

The rearrangement uses TRBV7-9 and TRBJ2-1; 7 nucleotides agree with TRBD1. This CDR3 region has 18 residues. V lost 0 bases, J lost 0 bases, and 8 bases stayed unmatched. The germline gives CDR1 SEHNR, CDR2 FQNEAQ (reference sequence). DNA for the CDR3: TGTGCCAGCAGCTTAGCACAGGGGATTCTTAGCTCCTACAATGAGCAGTTCTTC. Amino acid sequence: CASSLAQGILSSYNEQFF.

The V gene is TRBV14, the J gene TRBJ1-2; D unresolved. CDR1 and CDR2 from the germline V gene are SGHDN and FVKESK. Trimming took off 0 bases at V and 3 bases at J, with 8 bases between the two ends. The CDR3 length is 14 residues. DNA for the CDR3: TGTGCCAGCAGCCAAGATGCGGTCTACTATGGCTACACCTTC. Its translation: CASSQDAVYYGYTF.

V usage is TRBV7-9 and J usage is TRBJ2-5; maybe TRBD1 (6 bases). The CDR3 contains 15 residues. The germline CDR1 and CDR2 sequences are SEHNR and FQNEAQ (reference sequence). The V gene lost 3 bases and the J gene lost 4 bases, with 15 bases spanning the gap. CDR3 nucleotides: TGTGCCAGCAGCTTTCAACAGGGAACCATAGAGACCCAGTACTTC. It encodes CASSFQQGTIETQYF.

The V gene is TRBV28, the J gene TRBJ1-2; no clear D. Germline V gene lookup returns CDR1 MDHEN and CDR2 SYDVKM. Trimming left V 3 bases short and J 7 bases short, with 6 bases between. The CDR3 is 11 residues long. The CDR3 reads CASSLTGGYTF. The CDR3 DNA is TGTGCCAGCAGTTTGACGGGTGGCTACACCTTC.

The chain joins TRBV5-1 to TRBJ2-7; possible D gene TRBD1, 5 bases. Trimming left V 0 bases short and J 5 bases short, with 9 bases between. The CDR3 sequence is 13 residues long. Per germline, CDR1 SGHRS and CDR2 YFSETQ. Here the CDR3 DNA reads TGCGCCAGCAGCTTGGAGGGGTTCAACGAGCAGTACTTC. This codes for CASSLEGFNEQYF.

The chain carries TRBV4-3 and TRBJ2-1; D is unclear. This CDR3 spans 13 amino acids. Deletions cut 1 base from V and 5 bases from J, with 6 bases between. CDR1 and CDR2 from the germline V gene are LGHNA and YSLEER. CDR3 in amino acids: CASSQALDNEQFF. The CDR3 coding sequence is TGCGCCAGCAGCCAAGCTCTCGACAATGAGCAGTTCTTC.

The genes are TRBV6-6 and TRBJ2-7; 7 positions agree with TRBD1. Germline V gives CDR1 MNHNY, CDR2 SVGAGI (reference sequence). After removal of 5 bases from V and 2 bases from J, the junction contained 6 bases not matched to a gene. CDR3 length: 14 residues. The DNA of the CDR3 is TGTGCCAGCAGTAACAGGGGCGTTCCCTACGAGCAGTACTTC. Its translation is CASSNRGVPYEQYF.